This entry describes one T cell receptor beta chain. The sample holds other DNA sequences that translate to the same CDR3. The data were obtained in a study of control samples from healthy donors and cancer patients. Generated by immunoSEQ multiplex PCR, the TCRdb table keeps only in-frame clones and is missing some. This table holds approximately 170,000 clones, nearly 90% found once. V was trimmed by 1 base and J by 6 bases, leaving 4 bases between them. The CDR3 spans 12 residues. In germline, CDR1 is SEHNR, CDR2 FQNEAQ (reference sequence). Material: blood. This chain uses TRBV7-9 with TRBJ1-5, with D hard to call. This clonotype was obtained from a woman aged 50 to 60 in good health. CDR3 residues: CASSLGSQPQHF. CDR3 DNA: TGTGCCAGCAGCTTAGGTTCTCAGCCCCAGCATTTT.